This record concerns one TCR beta chain sequence. Patients of the Seattle cohort, enrolled during active infection, were followed longitudinally. This specimen belongs to a study of blood T cell repertoires in COVID-19. About the study: Italy, Spain and the United States were the sources of the convalescent and acute COVID-19 samples. Sources were T cells, B-cell-depleted T cells, or PBMCs; the material itself was cDNA or gDNA.

As originally analysed: Scientists estimated how many nucleated cells there were by amplifying reference gene primers. Profiled with immunoSEQ multiplex PCR; TCRdb holds only in-frame clones, not every one. The V and J calls and clone size are taken from that table; D and trimming were inferred from the DNA. The table includes around 230,000 clones, 70% to 90% detected once. Material for sequencing was peripheral blood. This clonotype was sampled from a man aged 50 to 60 with COVID-19, enrolled during active disease.

This chain's CDR3 is CASSLALRSNYGYTF. The DNA for the CDR3 is TGCGCCAGCAGCTTGGCCTTGCGGAGTAACTATGGCTACACCTTC. The V gene is TRBV5-1, the J gene TRBJ1-2; D gene uncertain. The V end lost 0 bases, the J end lost 1 base, and 10 bases lay between the germline ends. The CDR3 consists of 15 residues. The germline V gene encodes CDR1 SGHRS and CDR2 YFSETQ.